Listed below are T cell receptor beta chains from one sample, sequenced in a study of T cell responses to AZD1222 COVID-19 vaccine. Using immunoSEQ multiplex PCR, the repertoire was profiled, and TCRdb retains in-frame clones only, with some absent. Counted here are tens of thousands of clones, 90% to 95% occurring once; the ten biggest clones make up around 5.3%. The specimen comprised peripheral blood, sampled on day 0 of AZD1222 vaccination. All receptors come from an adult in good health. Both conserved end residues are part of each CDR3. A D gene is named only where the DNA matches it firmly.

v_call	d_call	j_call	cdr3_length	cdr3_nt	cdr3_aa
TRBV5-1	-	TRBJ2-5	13	TGCGCCAGCAGCTTGGGACCGGGGGAGACCCAGTACTTC	CASSLGPGETQYF
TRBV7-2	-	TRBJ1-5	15	TGTGCCAGCAGCTTTACAGGGAGTCCCAATCAGCCCCAGCATTTT	CASSFTGSPNQPQHF
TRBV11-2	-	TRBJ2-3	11	TGTGCCAGCAGCTTCAGAAATACGCAGTATTTT	CASSFRNTQYF
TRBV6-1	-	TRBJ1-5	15	TGTGCCAGCAGTGAAGCGAGGACGCCAGATCAGCCCCAGCATTTT	CASSEARTPDQPQHF
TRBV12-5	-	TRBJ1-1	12	TGTGCTAGTGGTTTCGGGACATATGAAGCTTTCTTT	CASGFGTYEAFF
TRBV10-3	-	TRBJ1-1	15	TGTGCCATCAGTGAGTCGTTACAGGGAGGCACTGAAGCTTTCTTT	CAISESLQGGTEAFF
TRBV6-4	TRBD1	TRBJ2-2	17	TGTGCCAGCAGTCCGGGACAGGGGGTTCTATTCACCGGGGAGCTGTTTTTT	CASSPGQGVLFTGELFF
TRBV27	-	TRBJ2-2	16	TGTGCCAGCAGTTCGGGGGGCATACCGAACACCGGGGAGCTGTTTTTT	CASSSGGIPNTGELFF
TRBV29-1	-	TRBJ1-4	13	TGCAGCGCGGACGGAGGAGGGGGTGAAAAACTGTTTTTT	CSADGGGGEKLFF
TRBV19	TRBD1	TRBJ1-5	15	TGTGCCAGTAGTATGGACAGGGGTTTCGATCAGCCCCAGCATTTT	CASSMDRGFDQPQHF
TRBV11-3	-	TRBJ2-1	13	TGTGCCAGCAGCCTAACAGGGTTGGGTGAGCAGTTCTTC	CASSLTGLGEQFF
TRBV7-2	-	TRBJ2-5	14	TGTGCCAGCAGCTTAGACAGAACAGGCGAGACCCAGTACTTC	CASSLDRTGETQYF
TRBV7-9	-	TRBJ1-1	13	TGTGCCAGCAGCTTCCCCGGAATCACTGAAGCTTTCTTT	CASSFPGITEAFF
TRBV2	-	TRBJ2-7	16	TGTGCCAGCAGGCCGACGACAGGGAGGTATCCCTACGAGCAGTACTTC	CASRPTTGRYPYEQYF
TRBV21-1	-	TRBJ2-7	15	TGTGCCAGCAGGAAGTTGGCCAGGGGCCTCCACGAGCAGTACTTC	CASRKLARGLHEQYF
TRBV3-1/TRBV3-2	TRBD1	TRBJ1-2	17	TGTGCCAGCAGCCGAATTTGGTCGACAGGGGCCAACTATGGCTACACCTTC	CASSRIWSTGANYGYTF